Below, 9 T cell receptor beta chains from the same sample are listed, as sequenced in a study of blood T cell repertoires in COVID-19. Sequencing was performed with immunoSEQ multiplex PCR; in TCRdb, only in-frame clones are kept and a portion is missing. The sample has some 190,000 clones, approximately 85% seen once. The specimen sequenced was peripheral blood. These TCRs come from a man aged 80 or over with COVID-19, enrolled during active disease.

This chain joins TRBV19 and TRBJ1-5; possible D gene TRBD1, 5 bases. The CDR3 is made up of 16 amino acids. The germline V gene has CDR1 LNHDA and CDR2 SQIVND (reference sequence). The CDR3 protein is CASAPNVPRGWQPQHF. The DNA for the CDR3 is TGTGCGAGTGCCCCGAACGTTCCTAGGGGATGGCAGCCCCAGCATTTT.

The gene calls are TRBV21-1 and TRBJ2-3; the DNA was not compared with TRBD2, the D call given in the table. TRBV21-1 is a pseudogene locus. The length of the CDR3 is 15 residues. This chain's CDR3 is CASNPPGTSPDTQYF. CDR3 in DNA: TGTGCCAGCAACCCCCCGGGTACTAGCCCAGATACGCAGTATTTT.

The gene calls are TRBV27 and TRBJ1-5; D not certain. Trimming stripped 6 bases from V and 5 bases from J, with 8 bases between. Germline V CDR1 and CDR2: MNHEY, SMNVEV (reference sequence). The CDR3 spans 12 residues. This chain's CDR3 is CASRERDQPQHF. The DNA of the CDR3 is TGTGCCAGCAGGGAGCGGGATCAGCCCCAGCATTTT.

The chain is built from TRBV10-3 and TRBJ1-4; no reliable D call. This CDR3 comprises 16 residues. V was clipped by 3 bases and J by 0 bases, with 11 bases between them. Per germline, CDR1 ENHRY and CDR2 SYGVKD. CDR3 DNA sequence: TGTGCCATCAGTGATCGGAGGAAGGCAACTAATGAAAAACTGTTTTTT. Its translation: CAISDRRKATNEKLFF.

The rearrangement uses TRBV7-8 and TRBJ1-1; 7 bases align to TRBD1. Germline V gives CDR1 SGHVS, CDR2 FQNEAQ. The CDR3 is 15 amino acids. The J segment lost 1 base and the V segment lost 1 base, leaving 3 bases of the junction unmatched. CDR3: CASSLDSGGNTEAFF. In nucleotides, the CDR3 is TGTGCCAGCAGCTTAGATTCAGGGGGGAACACTGAAGCTTTCTTT.

Only a few counts were recorded for this clone. This sequence joins TRBV28 and TRBJ1-5; D is possibly TRBD1 (5 bases). The V gene's germline CDR1 is MDHEN and CDR2 SYDVKM. This CDR3 contains 16 residues. Trimming stripped 8 bases from V and 2 bases from J, with 19 bases between. The CDR3 is CASGLNRPTGNQPQHF. DNA of the CDR3: TGTGCCAGCGGGCTCAACAGGCCAACAGGCAATCAGCCCCAGCATTTT.

J is TRBJ1-1 and V is TRBV3-1 (or the pseudogene TRBV3-2), with 7 bases that match TRBD1. The CDR3 is 15 residues long. Germline loops: CDR1 LGHDT, CDR2 YNNKEL (reference sequence). V gave up 0 bases and J gave up 4 bases; unmatched junction bases: 5. The chain's CDR3 is CASSQDLAGGTEAFF. The CDR3 nucleotides are TGTGCCAGCAGCCAAGATCTGGCAGGGGGCACTGAAGCTTTCTTT.

The chain employs TRBV6-2 or TRBV6-3 and TRBJ2-3; D is unclear. The germline CDR1 and CDR2 sequences are MNHEY and SVGEGT. The V end lost 6 bases, the J end lost 4 bases, and 23 bases lay between the germline ends. The length of the CDR3 is 17 residues. DNA of the CDR3: TGTGCCAGCAGCCTCGGAGAGATCCGCAGCCCCCCAGATACGCAGTATTTT. Amino acid sequence: CASSLGEIRSPPDTQYF.

The chain uses TRBV5-1 and TRBJ1-1; no reliable D call. Germline CDR1 SGHRS, CDR2 YFSETQ. CDR3 length equals 14 residues. Trimming cost V 0 bases and J 1 base, with 7 bases left between them. CDR3 region: CASSLGTTNTEAFF. For the CDR3, the DNA is TGCGCCAGCAGCTTGGGAACAACGAACACTGAAGCTTTCTTT.